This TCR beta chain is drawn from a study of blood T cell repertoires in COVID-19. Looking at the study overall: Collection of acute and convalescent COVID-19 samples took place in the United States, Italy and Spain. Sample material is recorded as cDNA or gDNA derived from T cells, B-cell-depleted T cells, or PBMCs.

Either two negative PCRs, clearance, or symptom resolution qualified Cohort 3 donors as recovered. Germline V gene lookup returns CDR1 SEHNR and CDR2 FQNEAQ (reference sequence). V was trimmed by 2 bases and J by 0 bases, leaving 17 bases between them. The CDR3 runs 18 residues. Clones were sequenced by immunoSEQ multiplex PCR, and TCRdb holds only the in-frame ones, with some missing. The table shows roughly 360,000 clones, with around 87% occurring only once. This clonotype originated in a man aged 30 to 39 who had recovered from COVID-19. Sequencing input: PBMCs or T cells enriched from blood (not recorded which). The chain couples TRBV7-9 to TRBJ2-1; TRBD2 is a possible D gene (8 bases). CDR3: CASSLTGAGGSSYNEQFF. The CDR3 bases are TGTGCCAGCAGCTTAACAGGGGCGGGGGGCAGCTCCTACAATGAGCAGTTCTTC.